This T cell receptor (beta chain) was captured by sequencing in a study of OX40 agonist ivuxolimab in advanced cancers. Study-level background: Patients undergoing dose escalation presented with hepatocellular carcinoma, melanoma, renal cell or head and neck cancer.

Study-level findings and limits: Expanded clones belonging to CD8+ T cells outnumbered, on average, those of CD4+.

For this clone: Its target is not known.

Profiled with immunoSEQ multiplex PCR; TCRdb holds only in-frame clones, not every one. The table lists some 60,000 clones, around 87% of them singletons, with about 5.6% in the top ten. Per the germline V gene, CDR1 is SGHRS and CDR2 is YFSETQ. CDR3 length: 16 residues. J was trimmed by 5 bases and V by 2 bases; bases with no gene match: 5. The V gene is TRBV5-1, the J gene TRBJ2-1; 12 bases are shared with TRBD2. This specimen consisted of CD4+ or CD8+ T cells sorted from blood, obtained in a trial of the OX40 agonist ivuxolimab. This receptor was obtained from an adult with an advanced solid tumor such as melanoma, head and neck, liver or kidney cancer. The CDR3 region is CASSLLTSGSNNEQFF. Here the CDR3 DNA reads TGCGCCAGCAGCTTACTGACTAGCGGGAGTAACAATGAGCAGTTCTTC.